This T cell receptor beta chain was profiled in a study of T cell responses to AZD1222 COVID-19 vaccine. Whole-study results and caveats: After two AZD1222 doses, spike-specific TCR breadth and depth rose versus day 0. Only a handful of individuals given AZD1222 were seropositive at baseline.

Repertoires were generated with immunoSEQ multiplex PCR, while TCRdb's copy carries only in-frame clones and drops some. The sample lists under 70,000 clones, roughly three quarters seen once, with over 12% in the top ten. The CDR3 contains 14 residues. Trimming pared 3 bases from V and 2 bases from J, leaving 11 bases between. CDR1 and CDR2 (germline): SNHLY, FYNNEI. A word on this clone: Its specificity is not known.

The source is an adult in good health. Here the sequenced sample was peripheral blood, taken on day 0 of AZD1222 vaccination. The chain joins TRBV2 to TRBJ2-7; TRBD1 might be the D (6 bases). CDR3: CASSDRDTTYEQYF. Written as DNA, the CDR3 is TGTGCCAGCAGTGACCGGGACACAACCTACGAGCAGTACTTC. The whole variable domain, filled in from reference TRBV2 and TRBJ2-7, reads EPEVTQTPSHQVTQMGQEVILRCVPISNHLYFYWYRQILGQKVEFLVSFYNNEISEKSEIFDDQFSVERPDGSNFTLKIRSTKLEDSAMYFCASSDRDTTYEQYFGPGTRLTVT.